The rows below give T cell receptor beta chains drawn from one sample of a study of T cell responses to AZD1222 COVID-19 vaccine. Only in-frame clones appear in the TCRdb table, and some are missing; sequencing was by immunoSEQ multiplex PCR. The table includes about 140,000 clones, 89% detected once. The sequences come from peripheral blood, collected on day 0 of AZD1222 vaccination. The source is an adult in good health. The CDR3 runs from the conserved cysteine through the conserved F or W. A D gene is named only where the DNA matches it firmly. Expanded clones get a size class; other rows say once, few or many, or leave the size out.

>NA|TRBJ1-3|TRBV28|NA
TGTGCCAGCAGCTCCCGAAGAGGATACTCTGGAAACACCATATATTTT
CASSSRRGYSGNTIYF
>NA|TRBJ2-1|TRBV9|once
TGTGCCAGCAGCGCCGACTTAGCCATCTTCAATGAGCAGTTCTTC
CASSADLAIFNEQFF
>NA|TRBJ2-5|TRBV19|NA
TGTGCCAGTAGATTGGGAAACGGAGAGACCCAGTACTTC
CASRLGNGETQYF
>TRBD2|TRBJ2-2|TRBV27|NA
TGTGCCAGCAGTTTGGCTAGCGGGAGCAAGGGCGGGGAGCTGTTTTTT
CASSLASGSKGGELFF
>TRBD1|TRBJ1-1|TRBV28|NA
TGTGCCAGCAGCCTCGACAGGGTCACTGAAGCTTTCTTT
CASSLDRVTEAFF
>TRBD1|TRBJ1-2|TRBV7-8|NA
TGTGCCAGCAGCCGAGACCTCGACAGGGGACGTTTATCCGGGGGCTATGGCTACACCTTC
CASSRDLDRGRLSGGYGYTF
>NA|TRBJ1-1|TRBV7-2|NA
TGTGCCAGCAGCTTCCAGTTCGGGGACACTGAAGCTTTCTTT
CASSFQFGDTEAFF
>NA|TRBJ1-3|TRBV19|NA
TGTGCCACCGGTGACAGGATCTCTGGAAACACCATATATTTT
CATGDRISGNTIYF
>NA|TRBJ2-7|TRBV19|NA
TGTGCCAGTAGTATGCGTGGTAGTCAGGACTACGAGCAGTACTTC
CASSMRGSQDYEQYF
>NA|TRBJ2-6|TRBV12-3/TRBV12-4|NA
TGTGCCAGCACCCTGGCCAACGTCCTGACTTTC
CASTLANVLTF
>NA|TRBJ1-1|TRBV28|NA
TGTGCCAGCAGTTTTCTCGAGGCAGGGAACACTGAAGCTTTCTTT
CASSFLEAGNTEAFF
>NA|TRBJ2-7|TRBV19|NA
TGTGCCAGTAGTGCCGGAGGAGGACCCTACGAGCAGTACTTC
CASSAGGGPYEQYF
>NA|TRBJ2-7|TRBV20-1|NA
TGCAGTGCTAGTCTGGCGGGACTCCATTCGTACTTC
CSASLAGLHSYF
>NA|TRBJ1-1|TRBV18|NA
TGTGCCAGCTCACCATGGGCGGGCACTGAAGCTTTCTTT
CASSPWAGTEAFF
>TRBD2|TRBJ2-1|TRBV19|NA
TGTGCCAGTAGTATACTAGCGGGGGGGCCTTTCAATGAGCAGTTCTTC
CASSILAGGPFNEQFF
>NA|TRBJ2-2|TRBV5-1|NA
TGCGCCAGCAGACCCTACGGTGATAACACCGGGGAGCTGTTTTTT
CASRPYGDNTGELFF
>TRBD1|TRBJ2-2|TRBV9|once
TGTGCCAGCAGCTCGAGTCGTGACAGGGTTAACACCGGGGAGCTGTTTTTT
CASSSSRDRVNTGELFF
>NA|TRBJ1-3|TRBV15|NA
TGTGCCACCAGAGATACAGGGCTACTTGGAAACACCATATATTTT
CATRDTGLLGNTIYF
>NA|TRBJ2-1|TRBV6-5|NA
TGTGCCAGCTTGGAGGTAAGGGGCAATGAGCAGTTCTTC
CASLEVRGNEQFF
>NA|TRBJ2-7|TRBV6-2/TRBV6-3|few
TGTGCCAGCAGTAGAACCGATACCTACGAGCAGTACTTC
CASSRTDTYEQYF
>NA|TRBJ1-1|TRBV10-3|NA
TGTGCCATCAGTGAGTCGCTCGGTAGGGGCGGAAACACTGAAGCTTTCTTT
CAISESLGRGGNTEAFF
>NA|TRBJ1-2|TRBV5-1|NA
TGCGCCAGCAGCCCGGGCGGCTACACCTTC
CASSPGGYTF
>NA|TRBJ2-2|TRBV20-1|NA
TGCAGTGCTGGTTGGACCGGGGAGCTGTTTTTT
CSAGWTGELFF
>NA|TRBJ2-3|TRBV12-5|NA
TGTGCTAGTGGTTCGACAGTTTCCGCAGATACGCAGTATTTT
CASGSTVSADTQYF
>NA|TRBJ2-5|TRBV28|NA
TGTGCCAGCAGGGGGATCAGGCCGCTAGGAGAGACCCAGTACTTC
CASRGIRPLGETQYF
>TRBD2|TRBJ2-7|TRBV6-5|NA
TGTGCCAGCAGTATTATAGCGGGGGGCTCCTACGAGCAGTACTTC
CASSIIAGGSYEQYF
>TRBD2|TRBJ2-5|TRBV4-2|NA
TGTGCCAGCAGCCAAGGAATGGGGACTAGCGCTCAAGAGACCCAGTACTTC
CASSQGMGTSAQETQYF
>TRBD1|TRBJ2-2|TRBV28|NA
TGTGCCAGCAGTTTATCCCCGGGACAGGGGAACACCGGGGAGCTGTTTTTT
CASSLSPGQGNTGELFF
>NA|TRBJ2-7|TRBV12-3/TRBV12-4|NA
TGTGCCAGCAGCCGAGGCAGGGGTCTCGAGCAGTACTTC
CASSRGRGLEQYF